Below are 29 T cell receptor beta chains sequenced from a single sample in a study of CD8+ T cells in alopecia areata. It was cDNA, reverse transcribed from extracted RNA, that served as the sequencing template. Sequencing used immunoSEQ multiplex PCR; TCRdb keeps in-frame clones, though not all of them. Sampling found 1,500 to 2,000 clones, none seen once. The sequencing sample was made of lesional skin. These receptors all come from a C3H/HeJ mouse with alopecia areata. MHC haplotype of the mouse line: H2-k.

This clone was picked up many times. Gene and germline names: mouse. Sequencing ends 4 residues short of the CDR3 end; the germline J gene provides the rest. This chain links TRBV13-2 with TRBJ1-1; a weak D match, TRBD1 (6 bases). From germline, CDR1 is NNHNN and CDR2 SYGAGS (reference sequence). This CDR3 spans 11 amino acids. The sequenced CDR3 bases are TGTGCCAGCGGGAGGGGGACA. This sequence encodes CASGRGT. The entire CDR3 is CASGRGTEVFF.

This clone was seen repeatedly, ten times or more. Mouse gene names and germline throughout. Sequencing ends 4 residues short of the CDR3 end; the germline J gene provides the rest. This chain uses TRBV13-2 with TRBJ2-1; TRBD2 agrees at 11 bases. CDR3 size: 14 residues. V lost 6 bases to trimming and J lost 4 bases; unmatched junction nucleotides: 3. Germline V lookup: CDR1 NNHNN, CDR2 SYGAGS (reference sequence). The CDR3 loop reads CASDGLGGYAEQFF. Partial CDR3 DNA: TGTGCCAGCGACGGACTGGGGGGTTATGCT.

This clone is labeled as large. Here the gene names and germline are mouse. Read coverage stops 4 residues before the CDR3 terminus; the germline J gene supplies the remainder. Other DNA sequences in this sample translate to the same CDR3. The genes are TRBV5 and TRBJ2-1, with TRBD2 matching over 8 bases. Germline loops: CDR1 LGHNA, CDR2 YNLKQL (reference sequence). V gave up 0 bases and J gave up 1 base; unmatched junction bases: 5. The CDR3 extends over 17 amino acids. CDR3 DNA, as far as it was read: TGTGCCAGCAGCCAAGAAGTTGCTGGGGGGAACTATGCT. This sequence encodes CASSQEVAGGNYA. In full, the CDR3 is CASSQEVAGGNYAEQFF.

This clone has at least ten counts. The genes are named according to mouse. The sequenced fragment ends 4 residues before the CDR3 boundary, so the rest is inferred from the germline J gene. The chain links TRBV31 to TRBJ2-7; D is perhaps TRBD1 (7 bases). In germline, CDR1 is GKSSPN, CDR2 SITVG. The CDR3 loop spans 14 amino acids. V dropped 0 bases and J dropped 0 bases, with 9 bases sitting between them. The sequenced CDR3 bases are TGTGCCTGGAGTCTAGGGGGCAGCTCCTAT. This sequence encodes CAWSLGGSSY. The whole CDR3 sequence is CAWSLGGSSYEQYF. The full variable domain, with the rest looked up from reference TRBV31 and TRBJ2-7, is AQTIHQWPVAEIKAVGSPLSLGCTIKGKSSPNLYWYWQATGGTLQQLFYSITVGQVESVVQLNLSASRPKDDQFILSTEKLLLSHSGFYLCAWSLGGSSYEQYFGPGTRLTVL.

Ten or more counts support this clone. The genes are named according to mouse. The read is 4 residues too short to cover the CDR3 end, so that end is filled in from the germline J gene. The rearrangement uses TRBV5 and TRBJ2-5, with TRBD2 matching 10 bases. Germline CDR1 reads LGHNA; CDR2 reads YNLKQL (reference sequence). The CDR3 loop spans 16 amino acids. CDR3 DNA, as far as it was read: TGTGCCAGCAGCCCCCTCCGGGACTGGGGAGAAGAC. It yields the protein CASSPLRDWGED. The whole CDR3 sequence is CASSPLRDWGEDTQYF.

This clone was detected many times. The genes are named according to mouse. The CDR3 goes on 4 residues after the read ends, and that part is filled in from the germline J gene. This sequence joins TRBV3 and TRBJ1-2, with TRBD1 identical over 9 bases. From germline, CDR1 is SNHLY and CDR2 FYNGKV (reference sequence). The CDR3 covers 12 residues. CDR3 DNA, as far as it was read: TGTGCCAGCAGGGACAGGGGATCC. Translation gives CASRDRGS. The entire CDR3 protein reads CASRDRGSDYTF.

In its sample, this clone was seen many times. Gene names follow the mouse nomenclature. The CDR3 end is not reached by the read, which stops 4 residues before it; the germline J gene fills it in. V usage is TRBV1 and J usage is TRBJ1-1; a possible D gene is TRBD1 (5 bases). Looked up from germline, CDR1 is NSQYPW and CDR2 is LRSPGD (reference sequence). This CDR3 spans 14 amino acids. Trimming stripped 1 base from V and 1 base from J, with 7 bases between. CDR3 DNA (partial): TGCACCTGCAGTGCAGGAAGGGGAAACACA. Translating it yields CTCSAGRGNT. The CDR3 as a whole reads CTCSAGRGNTEVFF. Full variable domain (outside the CDR3, taken from reference TRBV1 and TRBJ1-1): VTLLEQNPRWRLVPRGQAVNLRCILKNSQYPWMSWYQQDLQKQLQWLFTLRSPGDKEVKSLPGADYLATRVTDTELRLQVANMSQGRTLYCTCSAGRGNTEVFFGKGTRLTVV.

In this sample, this clone turned up many times. Each gene name is a mouse one. The part of the CDR3 DNA that was read is TGTGCAAGCAGCTTCGACACTTACTGGGGGGGCGTCTATGCT. Translating it yields CASSFDTYWGGVYA. In full, the CDR3 reads CASSFDTYWGGVYAEQFF. The chain is built from TRBV16 and TRBJ2-1; 11 bases are shared with TRBD2. The read gets to within 4 residues of the CDR3 end, and the germline J gene fills in the rest. The ends lost 3 bases at V and 3 bases at J; junction bases unmatched: 10. The germline V gene encodes CDR1 SGHSA and CDR2 FRNQAP. CDR3 length: 18 amino acids.

This clone was recorded at least ten times. Germline and genes here are mouse. Read coverage stops 4 residues before the CDR3 terminus; the germline J gene supplies the remainder. V usage is TRBV19 and J usage is TRBJ1-2; 7 nucleotides align to TRBD1. Trimming took 4 bases from V and 0 from J; bases not matched to a gene: 3. The CDR3 consists of 14 residues. Germline CDR1 FNHDT, CDR2 SITEND (reference sequence). Partial CDR3 DNA: TGTGCCAGCAGTCCCGACAGGGCAAACTCC. It encodes CASSPDRANS. The entire CDR3 reads CASSPDRANSDYTF.

This clone showed up many times. Gene names follow the mouse nomenclature. Sequencing ends 4 residues short of the CDR3 end; the germline J gene provides the rest. V usage is TRBV19 and J usage is TRBJ1-2, with 9 nucleotides matching TRBD1. Germline-derived CDR1 and CDR2 are FNHDT and SITEND (reference sequence). CDR3 length: 14 residues. V shed 4 bases, J shed 0 bases, and the junction held 1 base outside the gene matches. CDR3 amino acids: CASSGDRANSDYTF. CDR3 bases read: TGTGCCAGCAGTGGGGACAGGGCAAACTCC.

This clone was picked up a small number of times. An end of the junction differs from the germline gene, which may be a read error. All gene names here are mouse names. The sequenced fragment ends 4 residues before the CDR3 boundary, so the rest is inferred from the germline J gene. The chain joins TRBV13-1 to TRBJ2-1; 11 bases align to TRBD2. Germline CDR1 reads NSHNY; CDR2 reads SYGAGN. This CDR3 has 16 residues. The sequenced part of the CDR3 DNA is TGTGCCAGCGGTGATGGGGACTGGGGGAGCTATGCT. This sequence encodes CASGDGDWGSYA. The whole CDR3 sequence reads CASGDGDWGSYAEQFF.

This clone was found many times. Gene labels here are mouse ones. The CDR3 end lies 4 residues beyond the end of the read and is filled in from the germline J gene. The chain links TRBV29 to TRBJ2-2; 11 nucleotides line up with TRBD2. The junction had 0 bases not matched to a gene; V was cut back by 6 bases and J by 0 bases. The CDR3 is made up of 15 amino acids. Germline CDR1 MSHET, CDR2 SYDVDS. The covered CDR3 bases are TGTGCTAGCAGGACTGGGGGGGCAAACACCGGG. Protein product: CASRTGGANTG. The CDR3 reads in full as CASRTGGANTGQLYF.

This clone showed up many times. The listed genes are named as in mouse. The sequenced fragment ends 4 residues before the CDR3 boundary, so the rest is inferred from the germline J gene. This chain connects TRBV19 to TRBJ2-4; 10 bases map to TRBD2. The CDR3 contains 15 residues. The germline V gene encodes CDR1 FNHDT and CDR2 SITEND (reference sequence). The CDR3 is CASSIAGGARNTLYF. The part of the CDR3 DNA that was read is TGTGCCAGCAGTATAGCTGGGGGGGCGCGGAAC.

On this clone itself: The genes and germline here are from mouse. The CDR3 protein is CASSPRDWGVGQDTQYF. The covered CDR3 bases are TGTGCCAGCAGCCCCCGGGACTGGGGGGTTGGCCAAGAC. The chain has TRBV5 and TRBJ2-5; 12 positions match TRBD2. With the read ending 4 residues before the CDR3 end, the germline J gene is used to fill in that end. V gave up 4 bases and J gave up 2 bases; unmatched junction bases: 7. Per the germline V gene, CDR1 is LGHNA and CDR2 is YNLKQL (reference sequence). The CDR3 length is 17 residues.

The sample holds a few counts of this clone. Mouse names are used for the genes. The missing CDR3 end, 4 residues past where the read stops, is filled in from the germline J gene. This chain connects TRBV19 to TRBJ2-4; D uncertain. The CDR3 runs to 13 residues. V gave up 2 bases and J gave up 0 bases, with 4 bases separating them. Germline lookup yields CDR1 FNHDT and CDR2 SITEND (reference sequence). CDR3 protein: CASSISSQNTLYF. CDR3 DNA (partial): TGTGCCAGCAGTATTTCTAGTCAAAAC.

By frequency in the sample, this clone is medium-sized. The gene names given are mouse names. The missing CDR3 end, 4 residues past where the read stops, is filled in from the germline J gene. Other DNA sequences in this specimen translate into the identical CDR3. The V call is TRBV19, the J call TRBJ1-2, with TRBD1 matching 8 bases. Germline-derived CDR1 and CDR2 are FNHDT and SITEND (reference sequence). J lost 1 base, V lost 0 bases, and 2 bases had no gene match. This CDR3 region has 15 residues. CDR3 amino acids: CASSIGDRGNSDYTF. The CDR3 DNA, read in part, is TGTGCCAGCAGTATAGGAGACAGGGGAAACTCC.

This clone was seen ten or more times. Gene names and germline refer to mouse. CDR3 residues: CTCSSRDRGYAEQFF. CDR3 DNA (partial): TGCACCTGCAGTTCCCGGGACAGGGGCTATGCT. The rearrangement uses TRBV1 and TRBJ2-1; 10 nucleotides agree with TRBD1. The CDR3 end lies 4 residues beyond the end of the read and is filled in from the germline J gene. With 5 bases clipped from V and 3 bases from J, the junction kept 4 bases outside the gene matches. The CDR3 totals 15 residues. Germline CDR1 is NSQYPW and CDR2 is LRSPGD (reference sequence).

This clone was counted ten times or more. These gene names are mouse names. This CDR3 reads CTCSAEGQGADTQYF. The CDR3 bases that were read are TGCACCTGCAGTGCAGAGGGACAGGGGGCTGAC. This rearrangement joins TRBV1 to TRBJ2-5, with TRBD1 identical over 12 bases. The read gets to within 4 residues of the CDR3 end, and the germline J gene fills in the rest. Germline CDR1 reads NSQYPW; CDR2 reads LRSPGD (reference sequence). The CDR3 is made up of 15 amino acids.

This clone has just a few counts. The protein here is the DNA translation, as the TCRdb protein differs from it at residue 13. The genes and germline here are from mouse. The read ends 3 residues early relative to the CDR3; the germline J gene fills the gap. This chain joins TRBV31 and TRBJ1-3; D gene unclear. The CDR3 has 16 amino acids. The ends were cut back, 1 base at V and 0 bases at J, with 13 bases in the middle. In germline, CDR1 is GKSSPN, CDR2 SITVG. This CDR3 reads CAWSPHIPHSGNTLYF. The CDR3 bases that were read are TGTGCCTGGAGTCCTCACATTCCCCATTCTGGAAATACG.

The table lists this clone with a few counts. The gene symbols are mouse symbols. Coverage ceases 4 residues before the CDR3 finishes, and the germline J gene fills in the end. V and J are TRBV1 and TRBJ2-7; perhaps TRBD1 as D (6 bases). This CDR3 contains 12 residues. Germline-derived CDR1 and CDR2 are NSQYPW and LRSPGD (reference sequence). The CDR3 sequence is CTCSAGTYEQYF. The covered CDR3 bases are TGCACCTGCAGTGCCGGGACATAT.

Worth noting for this clone: This likely came from a read error, as a far larger clone is one base away. The gene names here belong to mouse. Read coverage stops 4 residues before the CDR3 terminus; the germline J gene supplies the remainder. The gene calls are TRBV13-3 and TRBJ2-3, with TRBD1 identical over 8 bases. The J segment lost 1 base and the V segment lost 4 bases, leaving 5 bases of the junction unmatched. The CDR3 consists of 15 residues. Germline V gene data show CDR1 as NNHDY and CDR2 as SYVADS. The CDR3 is CASSPQGVGAETLYF. Partial CDR3 DNA: TGTGCCAGCAGTCCACAGGGGGTGGGTGCAGAA.

This clone came up a few times. Gene names are the mouse ones. With the read ending 4 residues before the CDR3 end, the germline J gene is used to fill in that end. The chain employs TRBV13-3 and TRBJ2-4; no clear D gene. The germline gives CDR1 NNHDY, CDR2 SYVADS. This CDR3 is built from 16 residues. The V and J ends lost 1 base and 0 bases respectively, with 12 bases between them. CDR3 amino acids: CASSDPKKTSQNTLYF. The sequenced part of the CDR3 DNA is TGTGCCAGCAGTGATCCCAAAAAAACAAGTCAAAAC. The full variable domain, rest sourced from reference TRBV13-3 and TRBJ2-4, is EAAVTQSPRSKVAVTGGKVTLSCHQTNNHDYMYWYRQDTGHGLRLIHYSYVADSTEKGDIPDGYKASRPSQENFSLILELASLSQTAVYFCASSDPKKTSQNTLYFGAGTRLSVL.

This clone was detected ten times or more. The gene symbols are mouse symbols. The read falls 4 residues short of the CDR3 end, and the missing part is taken from the germline J gene. The J gene is TRBJ2-2, the V gene TRBV1, with 10 bases matching TRBD1. CDR3 length equals 16 residues. CDR1 and CDR2 from the germline V gene are NSQYPW and LRSPGD (reference sequence). V shed 1 base and J 6 bases; nucleotides not matched to a gene: 5. The CDR3 loop reads CTCSAGDRGQAGQLYF. CDR3 DNA, as far as it was read: TGCACCTGCAGTGCAGGCGACAGGGGGCAGGCCGGG.

This clone was counted a few times. The protein listed by TCRdb differs at residue 11 from the translated DNA, so the DNA translation is shown. Genes and germline are mouse. The read ends 3 residues early relative to the CDR3; the germline J gene fills the gap. The sample has other DNA sequences that encode this CDR3 too. The rearrangement links TRBV19 to TRBJ1-6, with D possibly TRBD1 on 6 matching bases. TRBJ1-6 carries the ORF label, with uncertain function. The germline CDR1 and CDR2 sequences are FNHDT and SITEND (reference sequence). The CDR3 totals 14 residues. The sequenced part of the CDR3 DNA is TGTGCCAGCAGTCCTACTGGGGGCCAAGACACC. Amino acid sequence: CASSPTGGQDT. The full CDR3 protein reads CASSPTGGQDTLYF.

As for this clone: Gene names are the mouse ones. The read gets to within 4 residues of the CDR3 end, and the germline J gene fills in the rest. This rearrangement joins TRBV14 to TRBJ2-7, with D possibly TRBD2 on 7 matching bases. The CDR3 totals 14 residues. Trimming cost V 4 bases and J 0 bases, with 11 bases left between them. The germline gives CDR1 SGHDT, CDR2 FRDEAV. The CDR3: CASSIGGRSYEQYF. The DNA read from the CDR3 is TGTGCCAGCAGTATAGGGGGGCGCTCCTAT.

Remarks on this clone: With only one base between it and a far larger clone, this is likely a read error. Germline and genes here are mouse. The read gets to within 4 residues of the CDR3 end, and the germline J gene fills in the rest. The V call is TRBV31, the J call TRBJ2-7, with TRBD2 matching 9 bases. CDR3 length equals 15 residues. V shed 8 bases and J 0 bases; nucleotides not matched to a gene: 11. Germline assignment: CDR1 GKSSPN and CDR2 SITVG. This CDR3 is CAGTDWGRSSYEQYF. The covered CDR3 bases are TGTGCCGGGACGGACTGGGGAAGGAGCTCCTAT.

This clone was seen repeatedly, ten times or more. Gene names and germline match the mouse. The read terminates 4 residues before the CDR3 end, so the remaining end is supplied by the germline J gene. The gene calls are TRBV1 and TRBJ2-1; 7 bases fit TRBD1. Germline loops: CDR1 NSQYPW, CDR2 LRSPGD (reference sequence). V lost 2 bases and J lost 0; bases outside the gene matches: 4. This CDR3 has 16 amino acids. The CDR3 DNA, read in part, is TGCACCTGCAGTGCATCGACAGGGAATAACTATGCT. Encoded protein: CTCSASTGNNYA. In full, the CDR3 reads CTCSASTGNNYAEQFF.

In the case of this clone: A mismatch at residue 15 separates the TCRdb protein from the translated DNA, so the protein presented here was translated from the DNA. A read error likely explains this, since a far larger clone differs by one base. Gene names are the mouse ones. The read comes to an end 3 residues before the CDR3 does, leaving the germline J gene to fill in the end. V is TRBV19 and J is TRBJ1-6; 7 bases align to TRBD1. TRBJ1-6 is an ORF; its function is uncertain. With 0 bases clipped from V and 0 bases from J, the junction kept 6 bases outside the gene matches. Germline lookup yields CDR1 FNHDT and CDR2 SITEND (reference sequence). This CDR3 region has 18 residues. The CDR3 sequence is CASSIGARGNSYNSPLYF. The part of the CDR3 DNA that was read is TGTGCCAGCAGTATAGGGGCCAGGGGGAATTCCTATAATTCGCCC.

This clone has ten or more counts. The translated DNA and TCRdb's protein are not identical at residue 14; the protein here was translated from the DNA. The gene symbols are mouse symbols. This CDR3 is CASSDGDRGRDNSPLYF. The part of the CDR3 DNA that was read is TGTGCCAGCAGTGATGGGGACAGGGGGCGGGATAATTCGCCC. The chain joins TRBV14 to TRBJ1-6; 12 nucleotides align to TRBD1. Read coverage stops 3 residues before the CDR3 terminus; the germline J gene supplies the remainder. TRBJ1-6 is identified as an open reading frame with a role that is uncertain. CDR3 length: 17 amino acids. Germline trimming cut 4 bases from V and 5 bases from J; bases unmatched to any gene: 7. Germline CDR1 SGHDT, CDR2 FRDEAV.